The TCR beta chain described here comes from a study of shared clonotypes between healthy human individuals. General study points: A small donor pool kept down the genetic and exposure-history diversity that was represented.

CDR1 and CDR2 from the germline V gene are MNHEY and SVGAGI. Trimming cost V 2 bases and J 2 bases, with 9 bases left between them. The CDR3 loop spans 14 amino acids. Remarks on this clone: Antigen unknown. This same CDR3 is encoded by further DNA sequences in the sample.

Naive CD45RA+ and memory CD45RA-negative subsets were split from CD4+ cells. The authors distributed each subset's genomic DNA evenly over several immunoSEQ plates. As handled by the study authors: As immunoSEQ supplied junction-only sequences (without quality scores), filtering differed. Assay used: immunoSEQ multiplex PCR; TCRdb lists only in-frame clones, some missing. V and J calls and clone size are those listed in that table; D and trimming were worked out from the DNA. The sample lists about 2.4 million clones; approximately 93% were seen once. The chain is built from TRBV6-5 and TRBJ1-1, with a possible D match to TRBD1 (5 bases). The receptor was derived from a man in his late teens or twenties in good health. Some clones in this sample may be carry-over from other donors' samples. Sequencing was done on a sample of naive CD4+ T cells from PBMCs. The sample's subset: CD45RA+ positively selected. CDR3 bases: TGTGCCAGCAGTTACGGGCAGGGTAACACTGAAGCTTTCTTT. Its protein is CASSYGQGNTEAFF.